This record covers a single T cell receptor (beta chain). The data originate from a study of blood T cell repertoires in COVID-19. Study summary: Italy, Spain and the United States were the sources of the convalescent and acute COVID-19 samples. From T cells, B-cell-depleted T cells, or PBMCs came the material, which was cDNA or gDNA.

Sequencing was performed with immunoSEQ multiplex PCR; in TCRdb, only in-frame clones are kept and a portion is missing. The repertoire holds 60,000 to 75,000 clones, roughly 90% seen once, with 3.9% in the top ten. The ends lost 10 bases at V and 5 bases at J; junction bases unmatched: 11. Germline values: CDR1 LGHDT, CDR2 YNNKEL (reference sequence). CDR3 length: 13 residues. The chain combines TRBV3-1 (or the pseudogene TRBV3-2) with TRBJ2-7; 7 nucleotides agree with TRBD1. Sequencing was performed on peripheral blood. The clonotype comes from a human donor in a cohort sampled during active COVID-19. The CDR3, as DNA: TGTGCCACCGGGGCTGCAGGGGGAAACGAGCAGTACTTC. This codes for CATGAAGGNEQYF.